This passage covers 15 T cell receptor beta chains from one sample sequenced in a study of T cell repertoires in cytomegalovirus infection. TCRdb independently ran MiXCR on the reads; one entry per CDR3 protein. The table lists about 740,000 distinct CDR3 sequences, 35% to 45% of them singletons. Sample: PBMCs. Receptors were obtained from a human donor in good health (CMV status not recorded). Some clones in this sample may be carry-over from other donors' samples.

Only a few counts were recorded for this clonotype. The chain employs TRBV7-4 and TRBJ1-1; a weak D match, TRBD1 (6 bases). This CDR3 comprises 14 residues. Looked up from germline, CDR1 is SGHVT and CDR2 is SQSDAQ. V shed 2 bases and J shed 5 bases, with 12 bases lying between them. CDR3 region: CASSLYPGETEAFF. The CDR3, as DNA: TGTGCCAGCAGCTTATACCCAGGGGAGACTGAAGCTTTCTTT. The full variable domain, with the rest looked up from reference TRBV7-4 and TRBJ1-1, is GAGVSQSPRYKVAKRGRDVALRCDSISGHVTLYWYRQTLGQGSEVLTYSQSDAQRDKSGRPSGRFSAERPERSVSTLKIQRTEQGDSAVYLCASSLYPGETEAFFGQGTRLTVV.

The chain employs TRBV5-1 and TRBJ2-3, with D uncertain. CDR3 length: 14 residues. V was cut by 3 bases and J by 2 bases, with 10 bases left in between. Per germline, CDR1 SGHRS and CDR2 YFSETQ. The CDR3 sequence is CASSSLGNTDTQYF. Written as DNA, the CDR3 is TGCGCCAGCAGCTCGCTTGGGAACACAGATACGCAGTATTTT.

As regards this clonotype: No conserved phenylalanine or tryptophan is present at the end of the CDR3, so a read error is the likely explanation. V is TRBV19 and J is TRBJ2-7; D unclear. The V end was cut by 2 bases, the J end by 1 base, with 12 bases between. The CDR3 length is 15 residues. Germline CDR1 LNHDA, CDR2 SQIVND (reference sequence). CDR3 in DNA: TGTGCCAGTAGTATAAAGATTGACGGTTCCTACGAGCAGTACTTA. Translation: CASSIKIDGSYEQYL.

This chain joins TRBV20-1 and TRBJ1-2; D gene uncertain. The V gene lost 2 bases and the J gene lost 6 bases, with 7 bases spanning the gap. CDR1 is DFQATT and CDR2 is SNEGSKA in the germline V gene (reference sequence). The CDR3 loop spans 11 amino acids. The CDR3 nucleotides read TGCAGTGCTAGATCCCCCCATGGCTACACCTTC. This codes for CSARSPHGYTF.

This clonotype occurred a few times. The V and J genes are TRBV7-2 and TRBJ1-1; 9 bases map to TRBD1. J was trimmed by 0 bases and V by 5 bases; bases with no gene match: 10. Germline V gene lookup returns CDR1 SGHTA and CDR2 FQGNSA. The CDR3 extends over 17 amino acids. CDR3 protein: CASSVYRGLGLNTEAFF. In nucleotides, the CDR3 is TGTGCCAGCAGCGTATACAGGGGGCTGGGATTGAACACTGAAGCTTTCTTT.

This chain links TRBV11-2 with TRBJ2-1; no reliable D call. The CDR3 has 13 residues. Germline loops: CDR1 SGHAT, CDR2 FQNNGV. Between the trimmed V and J ends, which lost 0 bases and 6 bases, there was a span of 6 bases. The CDR3 coding sequence is TGTGCCAGCAGCTTAGACCCGGGCAATGAGCAGTTCTTC. Translating it yields CASSLDPGNEQFF.

V is TRBV7-6 and J is TRBJ2-5; unclear D gene. Per the germline V gene, CDR1 is SGHVS and CDR2 is FNYEAQ. There are 12 residues in the CDR3. Trimming stripped 4 bases from V and 3 bases from J, with 6 bases between. The DNA for the CDR3 is TGTGCCAGCAGCTCCCACAAAGAGACCCAGTACTTC. It yields the protein CASSSHKETQYF.

This sequence joins TRBV6-1 and TRBJ1-2; 10 bases map to TRBD1. The ends lost 3 bases at V and 7 bases at J; junction bases unmatched: 2. This CDR3 spans 13 amino acids. Germline V lookup: CDR1 MNHNS, CDR2 SASEGT. The CDR3 protein is CASSDRQGAGYTF. The CDR3 nucleotides read TGTGCCAGCAGTGATAGACAGGGGGCTGGCTACACCTTC.

V gene TRBV5-1 combines with J gene TRBJ2-7; 8 positions match TRBD1. Unmatched junction bases numbered 4, after V lost 0 bases and J lost 2 bases. The length of the CDR3 is 15 residues. Germline V gene lookup returns CDR1 SGHRS and CDR2 YFSETQ. The DNA of the CDR3 is TGCGCCAGCAGCTTGGACTCGGGACAGGCCTACGAGCAGTACTTC. Its translation is CASSLDSGQAYEQYF.

V usage is TRBV10-3 and J usage is TRBJ1-2; TRBD1 aligns across 8 bases. The length of the CDR3 is 13 residues. Germline trimming cut 6 bases from V and 6 bases from J; bases unmatched to any gene: 6. Germline CDR1 and CDR2: ENHRY and SYGVKD. The DNA of the CDR3 is TGTGCCATCAGGGACAGGGATGGGCATGGCTACACCTTC. This translates into CAIRDRDGHGYTF.

This clonotype appeared a few times. The chain combines TRBV7-3 with TRBJ1-2, with D unclear. V was shortened by 8 bases and J by 2 bases, with 12 bases between the two germline ends. Germline loops: CDR1 SGHTA, CDR2 FQGTGA. The CDR3 has 13 residues. Here the CDR3 reads CASGVPGNYGYTF. The CDR3 DNA reads as TGTGCCAGCGGTGTTCCCGGGAACTATGGCTACACCTTC.

This chain uses TRBV28 with TRBJ2-7, with D perhaps given as TRBD1 or TRBD2 (5 bases each). Trimming shortened V by 5 bases and J by 3 bases, and 14 bases separated the two germline ends. The germline CDR1 and CDR2 sequences are MDHEN and SYDVKM. The CDR3 consists of 14 residues. The CDR3 region is CASSGGYPHYEQYF. Here the CDR3 DNA reads TGTGCCAGCAGTGGGGGTTATCCCCACTACGAGCAGTACTTC.

V is TRBV4-1 and J is TRBJ1-4, with D tentatively TRBD1 (5 bases). The V end lost 0 bases, the J end lost 4 bases, and 15 bases lay between the germline ends. Germline V gene lookup returns CDR1 MGHRA and CDR2 YSYEKL. The length of the CDR3 is 17 residues. The chain's CDR3 is CASSQDEGIFLNEKLFF. The CDR3 coding sequence is TGCGCCAGCAGCCAAGATGAGGGGATATTCCTTAATGAAAAACTGTTTTTT.

A single count supports this clonotype. The genes are TRBV6-8 and TRBJ2-4; D uncertain. Germline V CDR1 and CDR2: MNHGY, SAAAGT. Trimming took off 7 bases at V and 0 bases at J, with 13 bases between the two ends. The CDR3 loop spans 15 amino acids. This CDR3 is CASNYIPLAKNIQYF. The CDR3 nucleotides are TGTGCCAGCAATTATATACCACTAGCCAAAAACATTCAGTACTTC.

The V call is TRBV2, the J call TRBJ2-3; TRBD2 matches 7 bases. V gave up 0 bases and J gave up 6 bases; unmatched junction bases: 0. From germline, CDR1 is SNHLY and CDR2 FYNNEI. CDR3 length equals 13 residues. Here the CDR3 DNA reads TGTGCCAGCAGTGAAGCGCGGGAGGATACGCAGTATTTT. It codes for CASSEAREDTQYF.